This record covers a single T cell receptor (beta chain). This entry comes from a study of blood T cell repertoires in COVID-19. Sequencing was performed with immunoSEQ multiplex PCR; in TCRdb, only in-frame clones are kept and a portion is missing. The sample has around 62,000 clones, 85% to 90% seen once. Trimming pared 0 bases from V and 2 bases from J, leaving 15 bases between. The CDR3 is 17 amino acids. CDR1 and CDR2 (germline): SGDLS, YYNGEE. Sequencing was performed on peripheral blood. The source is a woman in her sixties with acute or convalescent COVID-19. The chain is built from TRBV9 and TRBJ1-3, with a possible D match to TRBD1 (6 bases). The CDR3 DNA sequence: TGTGCCAGCAGCGTAGAGTTGACAGGAGATACTGGAAACACCATATATTTT. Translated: CASSVELTGDTGNTIYF.